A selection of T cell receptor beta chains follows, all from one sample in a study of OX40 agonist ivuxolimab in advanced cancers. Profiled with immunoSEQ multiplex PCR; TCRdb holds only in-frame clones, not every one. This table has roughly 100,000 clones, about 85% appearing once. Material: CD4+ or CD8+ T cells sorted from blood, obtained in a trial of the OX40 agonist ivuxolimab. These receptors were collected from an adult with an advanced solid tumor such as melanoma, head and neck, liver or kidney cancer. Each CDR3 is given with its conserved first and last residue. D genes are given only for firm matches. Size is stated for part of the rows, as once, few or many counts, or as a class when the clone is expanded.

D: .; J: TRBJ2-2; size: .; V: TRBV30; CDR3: CAWRSNGELFF; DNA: TGTGCCTGGAGATCTAACGGGGAGCTGTTTTTT
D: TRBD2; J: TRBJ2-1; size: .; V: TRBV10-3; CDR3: CAISGAGGMFNEQFF; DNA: TGTGCCATCAGTGGAGCGGGAGGTATGTTCAATGAGCAGTTCTTC
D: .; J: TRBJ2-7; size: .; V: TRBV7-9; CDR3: CASSPQGVYEQYF; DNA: TGTGCCAGCAGCCCCCAGGGAGTTTACGAGCAGTACTTC
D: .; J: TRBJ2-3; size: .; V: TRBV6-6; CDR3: CASRRQGTDTQYF; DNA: TGTGCCAGCAGGAGACAGGGCACAGATACGCAGTATTTT
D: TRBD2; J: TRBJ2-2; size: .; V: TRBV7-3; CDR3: CASSSRTSGTGELFF; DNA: TGTGCCAGCAGCTCTAGGACTAGCGGCACCGGGGAGCTGTTTTTT
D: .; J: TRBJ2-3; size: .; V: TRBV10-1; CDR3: CASSSGSTDTQYF; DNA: TGCGCCAGCAGTTCGGGGAGCACAGATACGCAGTATTTT
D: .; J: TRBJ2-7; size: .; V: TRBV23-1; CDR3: CASSEKLGQGFAYEQYF; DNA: TGCGCCAGCAGCGAAAAACTGGGGCAGGGGTTCGCCTACGAGCAGTACTTC
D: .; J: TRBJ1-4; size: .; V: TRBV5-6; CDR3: CASSLSGGRGEKLFF; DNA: TGTGCCAGCAGCTTGTCCGGGGGGCGAGGTGAAAAACTGTTTTTT
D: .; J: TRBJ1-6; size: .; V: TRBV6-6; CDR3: CASRDSPGSYNSPLHF; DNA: TGTGCCAGCAGGGACAGCCCCGGCTCCTATAATTCACCCCTCCACTTT
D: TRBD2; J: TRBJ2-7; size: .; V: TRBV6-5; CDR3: CASTDGEGEQCF; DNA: TGTGCCAGCACGGACGGGGAGGGCGAGCAGTGCTTC
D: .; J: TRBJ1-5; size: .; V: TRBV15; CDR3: CATSRGGRRRYSNQPQHF; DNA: TGTGCCACCAGCAGAGGAGGGAGACGGAGATATAGCAATCAGCCCCAGCATTTT
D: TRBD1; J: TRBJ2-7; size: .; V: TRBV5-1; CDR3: CASSDGTGGYYEQYF; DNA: TGCGCCAGCAGCGACGGGACAGGGGGCTACTACGAGCAGTACTTC
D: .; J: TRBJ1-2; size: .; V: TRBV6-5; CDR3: CASTDRRGYTF; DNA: TGTGCCAGCACCGACAGGCGTGGCTACACCTTC
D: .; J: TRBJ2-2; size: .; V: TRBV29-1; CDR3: CSVGEVQGRTGELFF; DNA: TGCAGCGTAGGAGAGGTGCAGGGCCGGACCGGGGAGCTGTTTTTT
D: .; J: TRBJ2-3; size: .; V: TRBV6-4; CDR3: CASSDSSGF; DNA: TGTGCCAGCAGTGACTCATCTGGTTTT
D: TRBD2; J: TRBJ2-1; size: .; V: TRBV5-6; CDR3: CASSPITPLAGVVSEQFF; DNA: TGTGCCAGCAGCCCCATCACCCCACTAGCGGGAGTTGTCAGTGAGCAGTTCTTC
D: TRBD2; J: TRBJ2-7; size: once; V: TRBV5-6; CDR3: CASSWQTSGAYEQYF; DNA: TGTGCCAGCAGCTGGCAGACTAGCGGAGCCTACGAGCAGTACTTC
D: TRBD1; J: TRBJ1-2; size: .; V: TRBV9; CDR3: CASSGYRGLAYGYTF; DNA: TGTGCCAGCAGCGGATACAGGGGGCTTGCCTATGGCTACACCTTC
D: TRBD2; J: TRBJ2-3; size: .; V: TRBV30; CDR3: CALGLAGATDTQYF; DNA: TGTGCCCTAGGACTAGCGGGAGCTACAGATACGCAGTATTTT
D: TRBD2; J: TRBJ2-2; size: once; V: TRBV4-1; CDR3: CASRQGLAGAGELFF; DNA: TGCGCCAGCAGGCAAGGACTAGCGGGAGCCGGGGAGCTGTTTTTT
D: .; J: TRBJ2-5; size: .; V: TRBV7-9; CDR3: CASSLTQGRGETQYF; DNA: TGTGCCAGCAGCTTAACTCAGGGCCGGGGGGAGACCCAGTACTTC
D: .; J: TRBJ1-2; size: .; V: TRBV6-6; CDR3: CASSRIDWGYTF; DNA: TGTGCCAGCAGTCGGATTGACTGGGGCTACACCTTC
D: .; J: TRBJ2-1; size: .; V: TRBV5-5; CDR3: CASIQWLVGDGGNEQFF; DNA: TGTGCCAGCATCCAATGGCTCGTAGGGGATGGGGGCAATGAGCAGTTCTTC
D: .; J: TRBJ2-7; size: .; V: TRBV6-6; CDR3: CASSYILGAYEQYF; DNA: TGTGCCAGCAGTTACATCCTGGGTGCCTACGAGCAGTACTTC
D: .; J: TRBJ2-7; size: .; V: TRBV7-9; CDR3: CASSKLYEQYF; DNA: TGTGCCAGCAGCAAATTATACGAGCAGTACTTC
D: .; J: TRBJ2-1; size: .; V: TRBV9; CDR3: CASSVSTGEQFF; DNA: TGTGCCAGCAGCGTAAGTACTGGTGAGCAGTTCTTC
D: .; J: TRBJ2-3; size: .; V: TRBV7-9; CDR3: CAGSTKDTQYF; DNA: TGTGCCGGATCCACGAAGGATACGCAGTATTTT